Reported below is one T cell receptor beta chain. As yet, its antigen is unknown. Assay used: immunoSEQ multiplex PCR; TCRdb lists only in-frame clones, some missing. Seen here are roughly 100,000 clones, just under 95% observed once, and the top ten hold roughly 0.07%. This sample is part of a study of graft-versus-host responses after intestinal transplantation. Whole-study context: Recipients received multivisceral, liver-intestinal, or isolated intestinal transplants.

Between the trimmed V and J ends, which lost 9 bases and 6 bases, there was a span of 28 bases. The CDR3 loop spans 16 amino acids. Germline V gene lookup returns CDR1 SGHDT and CDR2 YYEEEE. Findings and limits, study-wide: Recipient-marrow GvH clones were detected, some having first appeared in ileum or blood. Patients with graft-donor T cell macrochimerism had high graft-versus-host to host-versus-graft clonal ratios in allografts.

The J gene is TRBJ2-7, the V gene TRBV5-6; D perhaps matches TRBD1 (6 bases). Sequences were derived from unstimulated CD8+ T cells sorted from spleen or lymph node cells, sampled before transplant. The clonotype originates from a human donor who was the organ donor for an intestinal transplant. CDR3 coding DNA: TGTGCCAACACTAAGATTCGCCAGGGGCTCTGGTGCGAGCAGTACTTC. This gives the protein CANTKIRQGLWCEQYF.